This T cell receptor beta chain was profiled in a study of memory CD4+ T cells and cytomegalovirus serostatus. Here immunoSEQ multiplex PCR was the method, and the copy in TCRdb shows in-frame clones only, minus some. The sample has 25,000 to 35,000 clones, about four fifths seen once; the top ten hold approximately 0.7%. Germline values: CDR1 MNHEY, CDR2 SMNVEV (reference sequence). V dropped 4 bases and J dropped 2; count of bases not matched to a gene: 8. The CDR3 totals 16 residues. Single viable CD3+CD4+CD8-CD45RO+ cells were sorted as the memory CD4+ T cells. The chain joins TRBV27 to TRBJ2-7; TRBD1 matches at 10 bases. Sequencing was performed on memory CD4+ T cells from blood. The sequence derives from an adult in good health and CMV-seronegative. The CDR3 reads CASSSLTGTGAYEQYF. CDR3 sequence (DNA): TGTGCCAGCAGTTCACTAACCGGGACAGGGGCCTACGAGCAGTACTTC.